These T cell receptor beta chains were read from a single sample in a study of metastatic and nonmetastatic thyroid tumors. MiXCR re-clonotyped the PCR reads for TCRdb. The sample carries some 21,000 clones, 22% recorded once. The specimen was tumor tissue. These receptors were collected from a female donor with papillary thyroid cancer or a benign thyroid nodule (not recorded which). Some clones in this sample may be carry-over from other donors' samples. Each CDR3 is given with its conserved first and last residue. A D gene is named only where the DNA matches it firmly. The size entry is marked missing in some rows and otherwise reads once, few, many or a size class.

CDR3aa,CDR3nt,d_gene,v_gene,abundance,j_gene
CASSFSGNSRRTQYF,TGTGCCAGCAGTTTTAGCGGGAATTCCCGCCGTACGCAGTATTTT,TRBD2,TRBV28,many,TRBJ2-3
CASKGSGTAYEQYF,TGTGCCAGCAAAGGTTCAGGCACCGCCTACGAGCAGTACTTC,-,TRBV28,-,TRBJ2-7
CSAREAGGPGETQYF,TGCAGTGCTAGAGAGGCGGGAGGGCCCGGGGAGACCCAGTACTTC,TRBD2,TRBV20-1,many,TRBJ2-5
CASSFQGVQTQYF,TGTGCCAGCAGCTTCCAGGGAGTTCAGACCCAGTACTTC,-,TRBV5-4,many,TRBJ2-5
CSVKGQGNSHEQYF,TGCAGCGTTAAGGGACAGGGGAATTCCCACGAGCAGTACTTC,TRBD1,TRBV29-1,few,TRBJ2-7
CATSRGMVGGATDTQYF,TGTGCCACCAGCAGAGGCATGGTGGGAGGGGCCACAGATACGCAGTATTTT,TRBD2,TRBV15,-,TRBJ2-3
CSARGPNTEAFF,TGCAGTGCTAGAGGCCCGAACACTGAAGCCTTCTTT,-,TRBV20-1,-,TRBJ1-1
CASSPKTGAMGTYEQYF,TGTGCCAGCAGCCCTAAGACAGGAGCCATGGGTACCTACGAGCAGTACTTC,-,TRBV14,many,TRBJ2-7
CASSPGSSGFIETQYF,TGTGCCAGCAGTCCAGGCTCTAGTGGGTTTATCGAGACCCAGTACTTC,-,TRBV28,medium-sized,TRBJ2-5
CSARDRRGETGELFF,TGCAGTGCTAGAGATCGCAGGGGTGAGACCGGGGAGCTGTTTTTT,-,TRBV20-1,many,TRBJ2-2
CSALTGASAFF,TGCAGCGCGTTAACAGGGGCATCGGCTTTCTTT,TRBD1,TRBV29-1,few,TRBJ1-1
CASSEYGDRGYYEQYF,TGTGCAAGCAGTGAATACGGGGACAGGGGATACTACGAGCAGTACTTC,TRBD1,TRBV25-1,few,TRBJ2-7
CASSLSGDRETQYF,TGTGCCAGCAGCCTCTCTGGTGACCGGGAGACCCAGTACTTC,-,TRBV7-6,many,TRBJ2-5
CASSATGTTNYGYTF,TGTGCCAGCAGCGCCACAGGGACTACTAACTATGGCTACACCTTC,-,TRBV9,many,TRBJ1-2